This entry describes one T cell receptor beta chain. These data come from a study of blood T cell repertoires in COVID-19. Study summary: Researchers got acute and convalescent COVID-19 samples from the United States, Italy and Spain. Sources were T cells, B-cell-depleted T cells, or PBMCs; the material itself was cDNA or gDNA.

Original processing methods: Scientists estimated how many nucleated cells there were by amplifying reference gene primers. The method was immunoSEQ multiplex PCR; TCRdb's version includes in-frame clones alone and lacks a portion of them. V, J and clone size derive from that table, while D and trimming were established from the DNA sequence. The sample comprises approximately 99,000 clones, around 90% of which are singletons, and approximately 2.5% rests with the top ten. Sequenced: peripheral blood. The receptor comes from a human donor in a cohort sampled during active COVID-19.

CDR3: CASSLHTGTQYF. The CDR3, as DNA: TGTGCCAGCAGCTTGCACACGGGGACCCAGTACTTC. The V gene is TRBV14, the J gene TRBJ2-5, with no clear D. The germline V gene has CDR1 SGHDN and CDR2 FVKESK. This CDR3 contains 12 residues. V gave up 5 bases and J gave up 7 bases, with 11 bases separating them.